This record looks at one T cell receptor (beta chain) sequence and its context. This sample was included in a study of blood T cell repertoires in COVID-19. Across the study: Collection of acute and convalescent COVID-19 samples took place in the United States, Italy and Spain.

In the original workflow: Amplification of reference gene primers provided the estimated nucleated cell counts. The method was immunoSEQ multiplex PCR; TCRdb's version includes in-frame clones alone and lacks a portion of them. The V and J calls and clone size come from that table; D and trimming were worked out from the DNA. Among some 490,000 clones listed, roughly 88% were seen once. Trimming shortened V by 9 bases and J by 5 bases, and 19 bases separated the two germline ends. Germline CDR1 reads LGHNT; CDR2 reads FRNRAP. This CDR3 is 14 amino acids long. The chain links TRBV12-5 to TRBJ1-2; tentatively, D is TRBD1 (5 bases). This receptor was taken from a human donor in a cohort sampled during active COVID-19. The sequencing input was peripheral blood. The CDR3 region has the DNA TGTGCTAGCGACAGCTACCTGATTTCGTATGGCTACACCTTC. Its protein product is CASDSYLISYGYTF.